The 24 T cell receptor beta chains below all came from one sample that was sequenced in a study of T cell repertoires in cytomegalovirus infection. Each CDR3 protein is one row after TCRdb ran MiXCR on the reads. The sample consists of roughly 280,000 distinct CDR3 sequences, 9.1% of them appearing once. Sequencing input: PBMCs. The source is a human donor in good health (CMV status not recorded). Some clones in this sample may be carry-over from other donors' samples.

This clonotype occurred many times. This chain links TRBV7-8 with TRBJ1-1; weak D call: TRBD1 (5 bases). Germline assignment: CDR1 SGHVS and CDR2 FQNEAQ. The CDR3 extends over 14 amino acids. Trimming cost V 4 bases and J 8 bases, with 17 bases left between them. CDR3 sequence: CASSSLGEPAEAFF. As DNA, the CDR3 is TGTGCCAGCAGCTCCCTAGGGGAGCCGGCCGAAGCTTTCTTT.

This clonotype was counted ten times or more. The gene calls are TRBV7-6 and TRBJ2-5, with D perhaps assigned TRBD1 or TRBD2 (7 bases each). The CDR3 is 17 residues long. V was shortened by 4 bases and J by 5 bases, with 23 bases between the two germline ends. Germline lookup yields CDR1 SGHVS and CDR2 FNYEAQ. The CDR3 sequence is CASSSLPSGGGRETQYF. As DNA, the CDR3 is TGTGCCAGCAGCTCCCTTCCTTCAGGGGGGGGACGGGAGACCCAGTACTTC.

The chain combines TRBV6-5 with TRBJ1-2; D gene unclear. This CDR3 has 13 residues. Germline values: CDR1 MNHEY, CDR2 SVGAGI. The V end was cut by 8 bases, the J end by 5 bases, with 15 bases between. The CDR3: CASGAAGRYGYTF. The CDR3 DNA follows: TGTGCCAGCGGAGCGGCAGGTCGATATGGCTACACCTTC.

This clonotype was picked up many times. The rearrangement uses TRBV19 and TRBJ1-2; 7 nucleotides align to TRBD1. Germline CDR1 is LNHDA and CDR2 is SQIVND (reference sequence). CDR3 size: 15 residues. Trimming took 6 bases from V and 11 from J; bases not matched to a gene: 18. The DNA for the CDR3 is TGTGCCAGTAGGGGGACAGACGTTGCCTCTATCTCGTACACCTTC. Encoded protein: CASRGTDVASISYTF.

V is TRBV10-3 and J is TRBJ2-1; 7 bases agree with TRBD2. After removal of 0 bases from V and 8 bases from J, the junction contained 7 bases not matched to a gene. Per germline, CDR1 ENHRY and CDR2 SYGVKD. This CDR3 spans 15 amino acids. As DNA, the CDR3 is TGTGCCATCAGTGAGTCTGGCGGGAGAATCCATGAGCAGTTCTTC. Protein product: CAISESGGRIHEQFF.

This clonotype occurred many times. The V call is TRBV12-3 or TRBV12-4, the J call TRBJ2-7; D is unclear. The CDR3 totals 12 residues. Trimming left V 5 bases short and J 7 bases short, with 12 bases between. The DNA for the CDR3 is TGTGCCAGCAGTCTTGGACGCGCGGAGCAGTACTTC. Encoded protein: CASSLGRAEQYF.

The chain employs TRBV7-2 and TRBJ2-7; D gene unclear. The CDR3 spans 12 residues. Germline loops: CDR1 SGHTA, CDR2 FQGNSA. Trimming pared 1 base from V and 4 bases from J, leaving 5 bases between. Here the CDR3 DNA reads TGTGCCAGCAGCTTAGAATTTTACGAGCAGTACTTC. Protein product: CASSLEFYEQYF.

This clonotype showed up many times. This chain links TRBV7-2 with TRBJ2-7, with 12 bases identical to TRBD2. The CDR3 consists of 16 residues. From germline, CDR1 is SGHTA and CDR2 FQGNSA. The ends lost 2 bases at V and 6 bases at J; junction bases unmatched: 8. This CDR3 is CASSLRVTSGSGEQYF. CDR3 DNA: TGTGCCAGCAGCTTAAGGGTGACTAGCGGGAGTGGCGAGCAGTACTTC.

This clonotype was counted ten times or more. The rearrangement joins TRBV7-2 to TRBJ1-1, with D hard to call. Germline loops: CDR1 SGHTA, CDR2 FQGNSA. This CDR3 has 12 amino acids. The V and J ends lost 5 bases and 13 bases respectively, with 17 bases between them. CDR3 coding DNA: TGTGCCAGCAGCCACGATGTTCCCCACGGTTTCTTT. Protein: CASSHDVPHGFF.

V and J are TRBV28 and TRBJ2-5, with 9 bases aligning to TRBD1. V shed 2 bases and J 7 bases; nucleotides not matched to a gene: 5. The germline V gene encodes CDR1 MDHEN and CDR2 SYDVKM. CDR3 length: 14 amino acids. The CDR3 DNA is TGTGCCAGCAGTTTAGGACAGGGGCTTAGGACCCAGTACTTC. Its protein product is CASSLGQGLRTQYF.

The chain uses TRBV5-1 and TRBJ2-5; D may be TRBD1 (6 bases). The CDR3 consists of 15 residues. V dropped 5 bases and J dropped 5 bases, with 19 bases sitting between them. CDR1 and CDR2 (germline): SGHRS, YFSETQ. CDR3 coding DNA: TGCGCCAGCAGGGGGGCGACATCGGATGGGGAGACCCAGTACTTC. Residues: CASRGATSDGETQYF.

This clonotype was counted at least ten times. The chain recombines TRBV12-3 or TRBV12-4 with TRBJ2-2; D is uncertain. This CDR3 region has 12 residues. V was cut by 3 bases and J by 6 bases, with 5 bases left in between. The CDR3: CASSLGSGELFF. For the CDR3, the DNA is TGTGCCAGCAGTTTGGGGTCCGGGGAGCTGTTTTTT.

The genes are TRBV5-1 and TRBJ2-3; no reliable D call. This CDR3 has 14 residues. Trimming shortened V by 0 bases and J by 6 bases, and 11 bases separated the two germline ends. The germline gives CDR1 SGHRS, CDR2 YFSETQ. The CDR3, as DNA: TGCGCCAGCAGCTTGGAGTTCGATACGGATACGCAGTATTTT. Translated: CASSLEFDTDTQYF.

This clonotype was counted many times. The chain has TRBV5-1 and TRBJ2-5; 10 bases match TRBD1. Germline CDR1 reads SGHRS; CDR2 reads YFSETQ. The CDR3 runs to 14 residues. V shed 4 bases, J shed 4 bases, and the junction held 4 bases outside the gene matches. The CDR3 bases are TGCGCCAGCAGCGGGGACAGGGGAGGAGAGACCCAGTACTTC. Encoded protein: CASSGDRGGETQYF. The full variable domain, completed using reference TRBV5-1 and TRBJ2-5, is KAGVTQTPRYLIKTRGQQVTLSCSPISGHRSVSWYQQTPGQGLQFLFEYFSETQRNKGNFPGRFSGRQFSNSRSEMNVSTLELGDSALYLCASSGDRGGETQYFGPGTRLLVL.

This clonotype showed up many times. The chain is built from TRBV7-2 and TRBJ2-7, with D uncertain. Trimming removed 5 bases from V and 0 bases from J, with 11 bases in between. CDR1 and CDR2 from the germline V gene are SGHTA and FQGNSA. This CDR3 contains 14 residues. CDR3 sequence (DNA): TGTGCCAGCAGCATTAGTCGTTCCTCCTACGAGCAGTACTTC. Its protein is CASSISRSSYEQYF.

This clonotype has ten or more counts. The chain carries TRBV19 and TRBJ2-7; tentative D call: TRBD2 (5 bases). This CDR3 has 15 amino acids. Germline assignment: CDR1 LNHDA and CDR2 SQIVND (reference sequence). V was trimmed by 2 bases and J by 3 bases, leaving 14 bases between them. CDR3 residues: CASSISGVGNYEQYF. The CDR3 coding sequence is TGTGCCAGTAGTATAAGCGGAGTCGGCAACTACGAGCAGTACTTC.

Many counts were recorded for this clonotype. The CDR3 sequence: CASSLTGSGETQYF. The CDR3 bases are TGTGCCAGCAGCTTGACAGGGTCGGGAGAGACCCAGTACTTC. The rearrangement joins TRBV7-2 to TRBJ2-5, with TRBD1 matching over 7 bases. V lost 3 bases, J lost 4 bases, and 5 bases stayed unmatched. Looked up from germline, CDR1 is SGHTA and CDR2 is FQGNSA. The CDR3 loop spans 14 amino acids.

This clonotype was seen many times. This chain uses TRBV7-2 with TRBJ2-1; 8 bases are a match to TRBD2. J gave up 5 bases and V 2 bases, and 11 bases lay outside the gene matches. Germline CDR1 SGHTA, CDR2 FQGNSA. There are 17 residues in the CDR3. The CDR3 loop is CASSLSSGGRIDNEQFF. CDR3 in DNA: TGTGCCAGCAGCTTATCCAGCGGGGGCCGGATAGACAATGAGCAGTTCTTC.

This clonotype was found a few times. The chain is built from TRBV6-2 or TRBV6-3 and TRBJ2-1, with a tentative D call TRBD2 (5 bases). The germline V and J ends were trimmed by 4 bases and 5 bases, with 12 bases remaining between them. Germline CDR1 MNHEY, CDR2 SVGEGT. This CDR3 is 14 amino acids long. The CDR3 spells CASSSASRNNEQFF. CDR3 DNA sequence: TGTGCCAGCAGTTCGGCTAGCAGGAACAATGAGCAGTTCTTC.

The CDR3 DNA sequence: TGTGCCAGCAGCTTAGTCCGGGGGACGAACACCGGGGAGCTGTTTTTT. It specifies CASSLVRGTNTGELFF. V usage is TRBV7-9 and J usage is TRBJ2-2; D is perhaps TRBD2 (6 bases). Germline loops: CDR1 SEHNR, CDR2 FQNEAQ (reference sequence). The V end was cut by 1 base, the J end by 0 bases, with 9 bases between. The CDR3 consists of 16 residues.

This clonotype showed up just a few times. V usage is TRBV11-2 and J usage is TRBJ2-1; the match to TRBD2 covers 10 bases. Germline CDR1 SGHAT, CDR2 FQNNGV. The length of the CDR3 is 13 residues. J was trimmed by 8 bases and V by 11 bases; bases with no gene match: 9. CDR3: CAVVRLAGDEQFF. The CDR3 nucleotides are TGTGCCGTCGTGAGACTAGCGGGCGATGAGCAGTTCTTC.

This clonotype was observed many times. The chain combines TRBV7-2 with TRBJ1-1, with D perhaps TRBD1 (6 bases). Trimming stripped 4 bases from V and 0 bases from J, with 9 bases between. The germline CDR1 and CDR2 sequences are SGHTA and FQGNSA. This CDR3 is 14 amino acids long. The CDR3 DNA reads as TGTGCCAGCAGCTGGGGGGGGCTGAACACTGAAGCTTTCTTT. This gives the protein CASSWGGLNTEAFF.

This clonotype appeared a few times. The V gene is TRBV5-5, the J gene TRBJ2-7; D might be TRBD2 (5 bases). V lost 4 bases, J lost 7 bases, and 9 bases lay in between. Germline V gene lookup returns CDR1 SGHKS and CDR2 YYEKEE (reference sequence). The CDR3 has 11 residues. CDR3 nucleotide sequence: TGTGCCAGCAGCCATACGGGGGAGCAGTACTTC. This translates into CASSHTGEQYF.

The chain uses TRBV20-1 and TRBJ2-5; TRBD1 aligns across 12 bases. The J segment lost 5 bases and the V segment lost 6 bases, leaving 10 bases of the junction unmatched. Germline-derived CDR1 and CDR2 are DFQATT and SNEGSKA (reference sequence). The CDR3 sequence is 15 residues long. The CDR3 DNA reads TGCAGTGCGGAGGGGACAGGGGGCGTTCAGGAGACCCAGTACTTC. As protein: CSAEGTGGVQETQYF.